This entry concerns a single T cell receptor (beta chain). As handled by the study authors: Reference gene primer amplification in the assay estimated nucleated cell counts. Libraries were prepared by immunoSEQ multiplex PCR; TCRdb keeps only in-frame clonotypes and omits some of them. For V, J and clone size, that table is used; D and trimming come from the DNA. The sample consists of 200,000 or so clones, 88% of them appearing once. These data belong to a study of blood T cell repertoires in COVID-19. Overall study context: Spain, Italy and the United States supplied samples that represented acute and convalescent COVID-19.

This CDR3 region has 13 residues. Germline CDR1 SGHRS, CDR2 YFSETQ. Trimming removed 7 bases from V and 5 bases from J, with 14 bases in between. The sequencing sample was made of peripheral blood. V and J are TRBV5-1 and TRBJ2-3; D unclear. The TCR comes from a man between 65 and 80 years old with acute or convalescent COVID-19. CDR3 in amino acids: CASHGKPGDTQYF. The CDR3 DNA sequence: TGCGCCAGCCACGGCAAACCGGGAGATACGCAGTATTTT.